Presented here are 9 T cell receptor beta chains from one specimen sequenced in a study of blood T cell repertoires in COVID-19 (dated by TCRdb to the early 2020s). Library preparation employed the immunoSEQ multiplex PCR assay. TCRdb re-hosts the immuneACCESS table, in-frame sequences only. Its copies lack some clones; in the studies checked, an unresolved V gene accounts for under half of them, and the cause for the rest is not known. Recorded for this sample are 110,000 or so clones; 65% to 80% of them occurred a single time. Around 6.6% of the sample comes from the top ten. The sequencing sample was made of peripheral blood. Receptors originate from a man aged 70-80 years with acute or convalescent COVID-19.

This clone was counted at least ten times. This sample includes further DNA sequences coding for the same CDR3. The rearrangement links TRBV5-4 to TRBJ2-1; 7 nucleotides line up with TRBD2. The CDR3 sequence is 15 residues long. V lost 4 bases, J lost 4 bases, and 8 bases stayed unmatched. Germline V gene sequence: CDR1 SGHNT, CDR2 YYREEE (reference sequence). DNA for the CDR3: TGTGCCAGCAGCCAGACTAGCAGTAGTTACAATGAGCAGTTCTTC. Protein: CASSQTSSSYNEQFF.

The gene calls are TRBV7-3 and TRBJ2-2; 8 bases map to TRBD2. With V trimmed by 5 bases and J by 7 bases, 6 bases remained unmatched. Germline V lookup: CDR1 SGHTA, CDR2 FQGTGA. The CDR3 is 14 residues long. Here the CDR3 reads CASSPSGGGGELFF. In DNA form, the CDR3 reads TGTGCCAGCAGCCCAAGCGGGGGAGGCGGGGAGCTGTTTTTT.

The chain has TRBV30 and TRBJ1-3; 10 bases are a match to TRBD1. Germline V gene data show CDR1 as GTSNPN and CDR2 as SVGIG (reference sequence). This CDR3 comprises 15 residues. V was clipped by 0 bases and J by 2 bases; unmatched bases: 1. Here the CDR3 reads CAWSVDRGPGNTIYF. In DNA, the CDR3 is TGTGCCTGGAGTGTTGACAGGGGGCCTGGAAACACCATATATTTT.

The rearrangement uses TRBV5-1 and TRBJ2-7; perhaps TRBD1 as D (5 bases). Germline CDR1 SGHRS, CDR2 YFSETQ. Trimming stripped 2 bases from V and 2 bases from J, with 8 bases between. The CDR3 spans 13 residues. The CDR3 is CASSLGEAYEQYF. In nucleotides, the CDR3 is TGCGCCAGCAGCTTAGGGGAAGCCTACGAGCAGTACTTC. The whole variable domain, remainder taken from reference TRBV5-1 and TRBJ2-7, is KAGVTQTPRYLIKTRGQQVTLSCSPISGHRSVSWYQQTPGQGLQFLFEYFSETQRNKGNFPGRFSGRQFSNSRSEMNVSTLELGDSALYLCASSLGEAYEQYFGPGTRLTVT.

The chain joins TRBV7-6 to TRBJ1-4; 8 nucleotides line up with TRBD1. The CDR3 consists of 15 residues. The V gene end was trimmed by 4 bases and the J gene end by 7 bases; junction bases not matched to a gene: 8. The germline gives CDR1 SGHVS, CDR2 FNYEAQ. The CDR3, as DNA: TGTGCCAGCAGCTCCGGACAGGGCGGGGGTGAAAAACTGTTTTTT. This translates into CASSSGQGGGEKLFF.

The rearrangement uses TRBV6-4 and TRBJ1-5, with 7 bases fitting TRBD1. The CDR3 runs to 13 residues. Germline V lookup: CDR1 MRHNA, CDR2 SNTAGT. The V and J ends lost 5 bases and 4 bases, in that order; junction bases with no gene match: 2. The DNA of the CDR3 is TGTGCCAGCAGTAAACAGGGGAATCAGCCCCAGCATTTT. The encoded protein is CASSKQGNQPQHF.

This chain joins TRBV7-9 and TRBJ2-2; 7 nucleotides line up with TRBD1. The CDR3 consists of 15 residues. V was clipped by 5 bases and J by 5 bases; unmatched bases: 8. Germline assignment: CDR1 SEHNR and CDR2 FQNEAQ (reference sequence). The CDR3, as DNA: TGTGCCAGCAGCCACGGACAGGTGTGGACCGGGGAGCTGTTTTTT. Its protein product is CASSHGQVWTGELFF. Based on the CDR3 plus reference TRBV7-9 and TRBJ2-2, the full variable domain is DTGVSQNPRHKITKRGQNVTFRCDPISEHNRLYWYRQTLGQGPEFLTYFQNEAQLEKSRLLSDRFSAERPKGSFSTLEIQRTEQGDSAMYLCASSHGQVWTGELFFGEGSRLTVL.

The V call is TRBV16, the J call TRBJ2-7; no clear D gene. There are 14 residues in the CDR3. From germline, CDR1 is KGHSY and CDR2 FQNENV. V was clipped by 0 bases and J by 7 bases, with 13 bases between them. CDR3 sequence (DNA): TGTGCCAGCAGCCAATCTGTGGGCCTCCTGGAGCAGTACTTC. Residues: CASSQSVGLLEQYF. Using reference TRBV16 and TRBJ2-7 for the parts outside the CDR3, the full variable domain is GEEVAQTPKHLVRGEGQKAKLYCAPIKGHSYVFWYQQVLKNEFKFLISFQNENVFDETGMPKERFSAKCLPNSPCSLEIQATKLEDSAVYFCASSQSVGLLEQYFGPGTRLTVT.

The gene calls are TRBV5-8 and TRBJ2-1; D ambiguous. The germline V and J ends were trimmed by 1 base and 4 bases, with 6 bases remaining between them. The CDR3 is made up of 13 amino acids. Germline-derived CDR1 and CDR2 are SGHTS and YDEGEE. This chain's CDR3 is CASSLSSYNEQFF. Written as DNA, the CDR3 is TGTGCCAGCAGCTTGTCTAGTTACAATGAGCAGTTCTTC.